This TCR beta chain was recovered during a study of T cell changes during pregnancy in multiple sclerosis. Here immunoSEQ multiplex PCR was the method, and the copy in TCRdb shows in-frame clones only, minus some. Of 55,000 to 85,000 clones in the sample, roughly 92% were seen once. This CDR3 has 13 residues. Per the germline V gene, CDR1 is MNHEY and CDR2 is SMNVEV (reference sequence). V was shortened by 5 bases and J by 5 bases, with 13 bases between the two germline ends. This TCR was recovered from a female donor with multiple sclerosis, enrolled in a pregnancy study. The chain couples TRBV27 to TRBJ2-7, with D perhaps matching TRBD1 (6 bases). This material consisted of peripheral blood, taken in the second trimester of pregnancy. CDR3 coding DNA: TGTGCCAGCAGTCCCACAGGGATTGACGAGCAGTACTTC. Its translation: CASSPTGIDEQYF.